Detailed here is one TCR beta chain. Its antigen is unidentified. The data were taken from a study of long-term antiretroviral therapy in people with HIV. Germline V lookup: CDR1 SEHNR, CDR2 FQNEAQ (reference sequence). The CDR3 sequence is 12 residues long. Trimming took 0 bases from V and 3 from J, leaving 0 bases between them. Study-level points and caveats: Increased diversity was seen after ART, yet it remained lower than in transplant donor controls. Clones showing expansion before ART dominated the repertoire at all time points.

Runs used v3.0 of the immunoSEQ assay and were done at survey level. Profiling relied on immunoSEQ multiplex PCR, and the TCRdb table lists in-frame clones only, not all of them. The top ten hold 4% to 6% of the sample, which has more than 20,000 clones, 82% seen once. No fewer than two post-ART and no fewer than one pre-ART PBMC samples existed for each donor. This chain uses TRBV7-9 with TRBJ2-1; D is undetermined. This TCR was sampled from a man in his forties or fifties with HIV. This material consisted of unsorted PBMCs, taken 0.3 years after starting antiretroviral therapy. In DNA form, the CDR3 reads TGTGCCAGCAGCTTAGCCTACAATGAGCAGTTCTTC. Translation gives CASSLAYNEQFF.